This TCR beta chain came from a study of OX40 agonist ivuxolimab in advanced cancers. In the study overall: Hepatocellular carcinoma, melanoma, renal cell or head and neck cancer was diagnosed in the dose-escalation patients. Study-level results: Both blood CD4+ and CD8+ T cells showed clonal growth by week 6 at 0.1 to 3.0 mg/kg.

Clones were sequenced by immunoSEQ multiplex PCR, and TCRdb holds only the in-frame ones, with some missing. The repertoire holds 75,000 to 80,000 clones, with 80% to 90% as singletons. The germline V gene has CDR1 LNHDA and CDR2 SQIVND (reference sequence). The CDR3 is 17 residues long. Trimming removed 0 bases from V and 2 bases from J; junction bases left unmatched: 4. With respect to this clone: Antigen unknown.

The genes are TRBV19 and TRBJ2-7; 13 positions agree with TRBD2. This TCR came from an adult with an advanced solid tumor such as melanoma, head and neck, liver or kidney cancer. The input for sequencing was CD4+ or CD8+ T cells sorted from blood, taken in a trial of the OX40 agonist ivuxolimab. The CDR3 region is CASSIELAGGIAYEQYF. The CDR3 DNA reads as TGTGCCAGTAGTATAGAACTAGCGGGAGGGATTGCCTACGAGCAGTACTTC.